This entry lists 11 T cell receptor beta chains sequenced from one sample in a study of PD-1 blockade in classical Hodgkin lymphoma. The repertoire was sequenced with immunoSEQ multiplex PCR; TCRdb's copy has only in-frame clones and lacks some. The repertoire holds tens of thousands of clones, 55% to 75% seen once, with 15% in the top ten. Brentuximab vedotin exposure varied among the patients, all of whom had relapsed after autologous stem cell transplantation. The sequences come from peripheral blood mononuclear cells (PBMCs), collected before the second cycle of nivolumab. The receptor source for this set is a human donor with classical Hodgkin lymphoma.

The chain carries TRBV6-5 and TRBJ1-2, with 8 bases identical to TRBD1. The CDR3 has 14 amino acids. CDR1 is MNHEY and CDR2 is SVGAGI in the germline V gene. J gave up 8 bases and V 2 bases, and 7 bases lay outside the gene matches. CDR3 in DNA: TGTGCCAGCAGTTACGAGGGCAGGGGGCAAGGCTACACCTTC. It encodes CASSYEGRGQGYTF.

The chain recombines TRBV16 with TRBJ2-7; D is unclear. Germline lookup yields CDR1 KGHSY and CDR2 FQNENV. The CDR3 totals 15 residues. Trimming cost V 6 bases and J 0 bases, with 15 bases left between them. The CDR3 spells CASSHGAPSSYEQYV. The CDR3 region has the DNA TGTGCCAGCAGTCACGGCGCCCCGAGCTCCTACGAGCAGTACGTC.

This chain links TRBV28 with TRBJ2-5, with 10 bases matching TRBD2. CDR3 length: 15 residues. V trimming: 8 bases; J trimming: 7 bases; junction bases outside the gene matches: 13. Germline lookup yields CDR1 MDHEN and CDR2 SYDVKM. CDR3 bases: TGTGCCAGCCGAGGCCGGCTAGCGGGGGTTCGGACCCAGTACTTC. Translation gives CASRGRLAGVRTQYF.

The chain combines TRBV5-8 with TRBJ2-5; D remains ambiguous. From germline, CDR1 is SGHTS and CDR2 YDEGEE. The CDR3 extends over 11 amino acids. Trimming cost V 8 bases and J 5 bases, with 10 bases left between them. CDR3 residues: CASPTWETQYF. The DNA of the CDR3 is TGTGCCAGTCCTACGTGGGAGACCCAGTACTTC.

The chain links TRBV5-1 to TRBJ2-1, with TRBD2 matching 8 bases. After removal of 4 bases from V and 8 bases from J, the junction contained 17 bases not matched to a gene. Germline loops: CDR1 SGHRS, CDR2 YFSETQ. This CDR3 comprises 17 residues. The CDR3 nucleotides read TGCGCCAGCAGCCCACGCCTAGCGGGCTTTCCGGGCGATGAGCAGTTCTTC. It yields the protein CASSPRLAGFPGDEQFF.

The chain carries TRBV15 and TRBJ1-1; D may be TRBD1 (5 bases). Trimming pared 0 bases from V and 4 bases from J, leaving 12 bases between. CDR3 length: 15 amino acids. Germline V gives CDR1 LNHNV, CDR2 YYDKDF (reference sequence). CDR3 amino acids: CATSREGSRGTEAFF. The CDR3 DNA reads as TGTGCCACCAGCAGAGAAGGGTCAAGGGGCACTGAAGCTTTCTTT.

This clone was counted a few times. The J gene is TRBJ1-2, the V gene TRBV28; tentatively, D is TRBD1 (5 bases). CDR1 is MDHEN, CDR2 SYDVKM, per germline. Trimming cost V 2 bases and J 7 bases, with 11 bases left between them. The CDR3 is 13 residues long. DNA of the CDR3: TGTGCCAGCAGTTTAGTAGGGGCGGGTGGCTACACCTTC. It translates to CASSLVGAGGYTF.

This chain links TRBV7-9 with TRBJ2-7; D remains unclear. This CDR3 has 16 amino acids. Trimming removed 0 bases from V and 0 bases from J, with 12 bases in between. From germline, CDR1 is SEHNR and CDR2 FQNEAQ (reference sequence). The CDR3 bases are TGTGCCAGCAGCTTAGCGCTTGGCCCCAGCTCCTACGAGCAGTACTTC. Translating gives CASSLALGPSSYEQYF. Based on the CDR3 plus reference TRBV7-9 and TRBJ2-7, the full variable domain is DTGVSQNPRHKITKRGQNVTFRCDPISEHNRLYWYRQTLGQGPEFLTYFQNEAQLEKSRLLSDRFSAERPKGSFSTLEIQRTEQGDSAMYLCASSLALGPSSYEQYFGPGTRLTVT.

The chain couples TRBV10-3 to TRBJ1-2; no clear D. The length of the CDR3 is 12 residues. Germline V gene lookup returns CDR1 ENHRY and CDR2 SYGVKD. V shed 3 bases and J shed 1 base, with 3 bases lying between them. In DNA form, the CDR3 reads TGTGCCATCAGTGATGGTAACTATGGCTACACCTTC. As protein: CAISDGNYGYTF.

V is TRBV14 and J is TRBJ1-3, with TRBD1 matching 8 bases. V gave up 4 bases and J gave up 0 bases; unmatched junction bases: 5. Looked up from germline, CDR1 is SGHDN and CDR2 is FVKESK. The CDR3 spans 16 residues. The CDR3 coding sequence is TGTGCCAGCAGCCTGGGACAGGCTCACTCTGGAAACACCATATATTTT. This translates into CASSLGQAHSGNTIYF.

The J gene is TRBJ2-5, the V gene TRBV7-2; D is possibly TRBD1 (5 bases). Trimming pared 5 bases from V and 5 bases from J, leaving 12 bases between. This CDR3 has 13 amino acids. Germline V gives CDR1 SGHTA, CDR2 FQGNSA. This CDR3 is CASSLWGMETQYF. The DNA for the CDR3 is TGTGCCAGCAGCCTGTGGGGCATGGAGACCCAGTACTTC.